These T cell receptor beta chains were read from a single sample in a study of memory CD4+ T cells and cytomegalovirus serostatus. Profiled with immunoSEQ multiplex PCR; TCRdb holds only in-frame clones, not every one. Of about 80,000 clones listed, around 80% were seen once; the top ten hold around 0.78%. The sample consisted of memory CD4+ T cells from blood. The source is an adult in good health and CMV-seronegative. Each CDR3 is given with its conserved first and last residue. The D gene is left open where the match is weak. Clone size is not always given. Where it is, it says once, few, many or a class for expanded clones.

>TRBJ1-2|TRBD1|TRBV7-2|-
TGTGCCAGCACCGTCAGGGGGGGAGTCGGGTATGGCTACACCTTC
CASTVRGGVGYGYTF
>TRBJ2-3|-|TRBV9|-
TGTGCCAGCAGCGTATCGATAGATACGCAGTATTTT
CASSVSIDTQYF
>TRBJ2-6|-|TRBV6-5|-
TGTGCCAGCAGTTACGGGCAGTTCTCTGGGGCCAACGTCCTGACTTTC
CASSYGQFSGANVLTF
>TRBJ1-5|-|TRBV15|-
TGTGCCACCAGCAGAGATGGGACGGATTATCAGCCCCAGCATTTT
CATSRDGTDYQPQHF
>TRBJ1-6|-|TRBV30|-
TGTGCCTGGATGAATCGGCCCGATTCACCCCTCCACTTT
CAWMNRPDSPLHF
>TRBJ2-7|-|TRBV6-4|-
TGTGCCAGCAGTGACCCAACGACCAGGACAGCCCTCACCAACGAGCAGTACTTC
CASSDPTTRTALTNEQYF
>TRBJ1-2|TRBD1|TRBV6-6|-
TGTGCCAGCAGCCGAAATGACAGGGGGCGCCTCTATGGCTACACCTTC
CASSRNDRGRLYGYTF
>TRBJ2-5|TRBD2|TRBV7-3|-
TGTGCCAGTGGGGTGGCGGGGGAATGGGAGACCCAGTACTTC
CASGVAGEWETQYF
>TRBJ2-1|TRBD1|TRBV7-6|few
TGTGCCAGCAGCATCGGACAGGGAGGTGCAAATGAGCAGTTCTTC
CASSIGQGGANEQFF
>TRBJ1-4|-|TRBV10-3|few
TGTGCCATCAGTGAGTCGAGGGCGACTAATGAAAAACTGTTTTTT
CAISESRATNEKLFF
>TRBJ1-1|-|TRBV9|many
TGTGCCAGCAGCGCCTCTACGGGGACTGAAGCTTTCTTT
CASSASTGTEAFF
>TRBJ1-1|-|TRBV18|-
TGTGCCAGCTCACCAGGTGAGAACACTGAAGCTTTCTTT
CASSPGENTEAFF
>TRBJ1-6|-|TRBV2|-
TGTGCCAGCAGTGAATTGGGGGGACGGTCACCCCTCCACTTT
CASSELGGRSPLHF
>TRBJ1-2|-|TRBV9|-
TGTGCCAGCAGCGTAGGGGCAGCTCATGGCTACACCTTC
CASSVGAAHGYTF
>TRBJ2-5|-|TRBV30|-
TGTGCCTGGAGTGTAGGGGGGCGCGAGACCCAGTACTTC
CAWSVGGRETQYF
>TRBJ2-1|TRBD2|TRBV7-6|-
TGTGCCAGCAGGCTCCTAGCGGGGGAGTACAATGAGCAGTTCTTC
CASRLLAGEYNEQFF
>TRBJ1-4|TRBD1|TRBV2|once
TGTGCCAGCAGGATGGACAGGGCCGCAACTAATGAAAAACTGTTTTTT
CASRMDRAATNEKLFF
>TRBJ1-2|-|TRBV30|-
TGTGCCTGGAGAGGGGGGCGGGCTGCTAACTATGGCTACACCTTC
CAWRGGRAANYGYTF
>TRBJ1-1|-|TRBV7-3|once
TGTGCCAGCAGCTTAGGGGTTATTAACACTGAAGCTTTCTTT
CASSLGVINTEAFF
>TRBJ2-1|-|TRBV11-2|-
TGTGCCAGCAGCCGCCTTATATCTCCCAGGTACAATGAGCAGTTCTTC
CASSRLISPRYNEQFF
>TRBJ1-5|-|TRBV5-5|-
TGTGCCAGCAGCTTGGACAGGAAGCAGCCCCAGCATTTT
CASSLDRKQPQHF
>TRBJ2-7|TRBD1|TRBV7-9|-
TGTGCCAGCAGCCTGGACAGGACCGAGCAGTACTTC
CASSLDRTEQYF
>TRBJ1-2|TRBD1|TRBV6-5|few
TGTGCCAGCAGTTACTTGGACAGGCCCTATGGCTACACCTTC
CASSYLDRPYGYTF
>TRBJ2-7|-|TRBV5-6|-
TGTGCCAGCAGCTTGGCCGCAGGGGCTACGAAGCAGTACTTC
CASSLAAGATKQYF
>TRBJ2-5|TRBD2|TRBV30|-
TGTGCCTGGAGTCGGGGACTAGCGGGGGGGCAGGGGACCCAGTACTTC
CAWSRGLAGGQGTQYF
>TRBJ2-1|-|TRBV7-3|-
TGTGCCAGCAGCTTAACTCCTTCGAGCTCCTACAATGAGCAGTTCTTC
CASSLTPSSSYNEQFF
>TRBJ2-1|-|TRBV29-1|-
TGCAGCGCCAGGGGAGACTACAATGAGCAGTTCTTC
CSARGDYNEQFF
>TRBJ2-5|-|TRBV6-5|-
TGTGCCAGCAGTATGTCTAAAGGGGGTCGGGAGACCCAGTACTTC
CASSMSKGGRETQYF
>TRBJ1-2|TRBD1|TRBV15|once
TGTGCCACCAGCAGTTTCGGACAGGATGGGGTCTATGGCTACACCTTC
CATSSFGQDGVYGYTF
>TRBJ2-7|-|TRBV2|once
TGTGCCAGTCGTGGCTACTACGAGCAGTACTTC
CASRGYYEQYF
>TRBJ2-7|-|TRBV4-1|-
TGCGCCAGCTATAACTTGACAGGGAGGGACGAGCAGTACTTC
CASYNLTGRDEQYF
>TRBJ1-2|-|TRBV10-1|-
TGCGCCAGCAGTGATGGATCTCTTCCCTATGGCTACACCTTC
CASSDGSLPYGYTF
>TRBJ1-1|-|TRBV15|-
TGTGCCACCAGCAGAGATCTGGGGGCGGTTGGTGAAGCTTTCTTT
CATSRDLGAVGEAFF
>TRBJ2-2|TRBD1|TRBV28|once
TGTGCCAGCACCCCAACAGGGGGCGGGGAGCTGTTTTTT
CASTPTGGGELFF
>TRBJ1-4|TRBD1|TRBV5-6|once
TGTGCCAGCAGCTTGGGGGACAGGGTATTTTTT
CASSLGDRVFF